This T cell receptor (beta chain) is from a study of T cell repertoires in cytomegalovirus infection (dated by TCRdb to the late 2010s). About the investigation overall: The HLA type of each donor mattered for the analysis, because public TCR beta signatures pointed to carriage of CMV infection along with the matching HLA type. Overall study outcomes, separate from this receptor: In both this cohort and an independent cohort of 352 donors, the cumulative frequency of public TCR beta family members distinguished carriers of CMV infection plus the relevant HLA type. The ex vivo response was dominated by HLA-C-restricted CMV-specific TCR beta clonotypes, which also provided the single most frequent clonotype in two of eight donors.

V sheds 8 bases and J sheds 2 bases, leaving 11 bases between their ends. The CDR3 holds 13 amino acids from the cysteine to the phenylalanine. Only the CDR3 part of the read is kept: 39 bases, read in frame from the first base. CDR1 is given as SGHVS and CDR2 as FQNEAQ, both from the germline V gene. This clonotype was observed a few times. The specificity of this receptor is unknown. Per-nucleotide qualities are absent, and no much larger clonotype sits a single base away. TCRdb names Illumina HiSeq 1500 as the instrument used. In-frame beta chains were kept once TCRdb had trimmed the public reads at Q25 with fastp and called clones with MiXCR. Identical CDR3 proteins give one entry, which carries the most common genes and DNA. Recorded for this sample are some 350,000 distinct CDR3 sequences; over 15% of them occurred a single time. The leading ten clones occupy 7.5% to 9% of the sample.

Material for sequencing was PBMCs. The sequence came from a human donor in good health (CMV status not recorded). Some clones in this sample may be carry-over from other donors' samples. The V and J genes are TRBV7-8 and TRBJ2-3, with an unclear D gene assignment. The CDR3 reads as follows: CASGDGYTDTQYF. Read as DNA, the sequence is TGTGCCAGCGGAGACGGATACACAGATACGCAGTATTTT.